This is a list of T cell receptor beta chains from one sample in a study of blood T cell repertoires in COVID-19. Generated by immunoSEQ multiplex PCR, the TCRdb table keeps only in-frame clones and is missing some. The data show fewer than 40,000 clones, roughly nine tenths seen once. Sequenced: peripheral blood. The receptor set was obtained from a woman of 80 years or more with active or convalescent COVID-19. Both conserved end residues are part of each CDR3. A D gene is named only where the DNA matches it firmly. Clone size is not always given. Where it is, it says once, few, many or a class for expanded clones.

>NA|TRBJ2-5|NA|TRBV10-3
CAISGTEQETQYF
TGTGCCATCAGTGGGACAGAACAAGAGACCCAGTACTTC
>NA|TRBJ2-3|NA|TRBV4-2
CASSQEGSTDTQYF
TGTGCCAGCAGCCAAGAGGGCAGCACAGATACGCAGTATTTT
>TRBD1|TRBJ1-2|NA|TRBV2
CASSARTGLGYGYTF
TGTGCCAGCAGTGCCCGGACAGGGTTGGGCTATGGCTACACCTTC
>NA|TRBJ1-6|NA|TRBV7-6
CASSLSRGALSPLHF
TGTGCCAGCAGCTTATCACGAGGCGCCCTATCTCCCCTCCACTTT
>NA|TRBJ2-2|few|TRBV5-1
CATGPGVRPNTGELFF
TGCGCCACAGGGCCGGGGGTCCGTCCTAACACCGGGGAGCTGTTTTTT
>TRBD2|TRBJ2-3|NA|TRBV9
CASSVSGGGTDTQYF
TGTGCCAGCAGCGTATCGGGCGGGGGGACAGATACGCAGTATTTT
>NA|TRBJ1-3|NA|TRBV6-1
CASSVEAGNSGNTIYF
TGTGCCAGCAGTGTCGAGGCAGGGAACTCTGGAAACACCATATATTTT
>TRBD1|TRBJ2-2|NA|TRBV10-3
CAISESDPGQGRELFF
TGTGCCATCAGTGAGTCGGATCCGGGACAGGGCCGGGAGCTGTTTTTT
>NA|TRBJ1-5|NA|TRBV6-5
CASSSGLGDQPQHF
TGTGCCAGCAGTTCCGGGTTGGGAGATCAGCCCCAGCATTTT
>TRBD2|TRBJ2-1|NA|TRBV7-7
CASSLGTSGGSSYNEQFF
TGTGCCAGCAGCCTAGGGACTAGCGGGGGGAGCTCCTACAATGAGCAGTTCTTC
>NA|TRBJ2-7|NA|TRBV14
CASSQEQVTGYEQYF
TGTGCCAGCAGCCAAGAACAAGTCACAGGCTACGAGCAGTACTTC
>NA|TRBJ1-6|NA|TRBV6-5
CASSPTGDASSPLHF
TGTGCCAGCAGCCCGACTGGAGACGCCAGTTCACCCCTCCACTTT
>TRBD2|TRBJ2-3|NA|TRBV27
CASSLYSPTSGVLDTQYF
TGTGCCAGCAGTTTATATTCCCCGACTAGCGGGGTACTAGATACGCAGTATTTT
>TRBD1|TRBJ1-1|NA|TRBV5-1
CASSLGGGTGLGNTEAFF
TGCGCCAGCAGCTTGGGTGGCGGGACAGGGCTTGGGAACACTGAAGCTTTCTTT
>NA|TRBJ1-3|NA|TRBV11-2
CASSTRTVSGNTIYF
TGTGCCAGCAGCACCCGGACAGTCTCTGGAAACACCATATATTTT
>NA|TRBJ1-2|NA|TRBV2
CASSEVRTAYGYTF
TGTGCCAGCAGTGAAGTTCGTACAGCCTATGGCTACACCTTC
>TRBD1|TRBJ2-7|NA|TRBV10-2
CASSHRGSYEQYF
TGCGCCAGCAGTCACAGGGGTTCCTACGAGCAGTACTTC
>NA|TRBJ1-5|once|TRBV27
CASSPNRVGQPQHF
TGTGCCAGCAGCCCGAACAGGGTTGGACAGCCCCAGCATTTT
>TRBD1|TRBJ2-6|NA|TRBV5-4
CASSPGTVLSGANVLTF
TGTGCCAGCAGCCCCGGGACAGTGCTTTCTGGGGCCAACGTCCTGACTTTC
>TRBD1|TRBJ2-7|NA|TRBV7-9
CASSSKKQGVYEQYF
TGTGCCAGCAGCTCGAAAAAACAGGGGGTATACGAGCAGTACTTC
>TRBD1|TRBJ1-2|NA|TRBV6-4
CASSERTGARYGYTF
TGTGCCAGCAGTGAGAGGACAGGGGCCCGCTATGGCTACACCTTC
>NA|TRBJ2-1|NA|TRBV6-5
CASSYRGGNYNEQFF
TGTGCCAGCAGTTATAGGGGCGGAAACTACAATGAGCAGTTCTTC
>TRBD1|TRBJ2-7|NA|TRBV29-1
CSGTGGYEQYF
TGCAGCGGGACAGGGGGCTACGAGCAGTACTTC
>TRBD1|TRBJ2-7|NA|TRBV7-3
CASSPQQGSYEQYF
TGTGCCAGCAGCCCCCAACAGGGGTCGTACGAGCAGTACTTC
>NA|TRBJ1-5|NA|TRBV6-1
CASSEVGGRDQPQHF
TGTGCCAGCAGTGAAGTAGGGGGACGGGATCAGCCCCAGCATTTT
>NA|TRBJ1-2|few|TRBV5-8
CASSLTALGGYTF
TGTGCCAGCAGTTTGACCGCCTTGGGCGGCTACACCTTC
>NA|TRBJ2-3|NA|TRBV5-1
CASSLVSRDTQYF
TGCGCCAGCAGCTTGGTGAGCCGGGATACGCAGTATTTT
>TRBD2|TRBJ2-7|NA|TRBV5-1
CASSLGRSGVGEQYF
TGCGCCAGCAGCTTAGGACGCAGCGGGGTGGGCGAGCAGTACTTC
>NA|TRBJ1-1|NA|TRBV24-1
CATSDPGRTEAFF
TGTGCCACCAGTGATCCGGGTCGTACTGAAGCTTTCTTT
>NA|TRBJ2-7|NA|TRBV25-1
CASRSVDEQYF
TGTGCCAGCAGATCAGTGGACGAGCAGTACTTC
>TRBD2|TRBJ2-1|NA|TRBV28
CASSLYQGGVVSYNEQFF
TGTGCCAGCAGTTTATATCAGGGAGGGGTGGTCTCCTACAATGAGCAGTTCTTC
>NA|TRBJ1-2|NA|TRBV3-1/TRBV3-2
CASSQVAGAAYGYTF
TGTGCCAGCAGCCAAGTTGCGGGGGCGGCCTATGGCTACACCTTC